The 17 T cell receptor beta chains listed next were all sequenced from one sample in a study of blood T cells in healthy people across ages. A J-beta primer mix and a sample-barcoded 5' primer were used in a second PCR of about 7 to 12 cycles. MiXCR, run by TCRdb on the 5' RACE reads, gives a single entry per CDR3 protein. Of about 1.6 million distinct CDR3 sequences in the sample, roughly 32% were seen once. The sample comprised blood. The source is a woman aged 25-40 years in good health.

This clonotype has more than one count but fewer than ten. Being one base from a much bigger clone, this may be a read error. The rearrangement uses TRBV5-1 and TRBJ2-1; the match to TRBD2 covers 10 bases. The CDR3 runs 15 residues. The germline V gene has CDR1 SGHRS and CDR2 YFSETQ. V was pared by 4 bases and J by 1 base, with 2 bases of the junction left unmatched. CDR3 sequence reads: CASSGSGGSYNEQFF. The CDR3 DNA reads as TGCGCCAGCAGCGGTAGCGGGGGGTCCTACAATGAGCAGTTCTTC.

This clonotype was seen ten or more times. The rearrangement uses TRBV13 and TRBJ2-3, with D uncertain. This CDR3 contains 15 residues. V lost 0 bases and J lost 1, with 8 bases in between. Germline assignment: CDR1 PRHDT and CDR2 FYEKMQ (reference sequence). The CDR3 nucleotides read TGTGCCAGCAGCTTAGGAGGACCGGGCACAGATACGCAGTATTTT. Its translation: CASSLGGPGTDTQYF.

The chain combines TRBV5-1 with TRBJ2-1, with 7 bases that match TRBD1. V trimming: 1 base; J trimming: 4 bases; junction bases outside the gene matches: 8. Germline lookup yields CDR1 SGHRS and CDR2 YFSETQ. The CDR3 spans 16 residues. The CDR3 DNA reads TGCGCCAGCAGCTTGACCGGGACAGAGACTTACAATGAGCAGTTCTTC. Protein sequence: CASSLTGTETYNEQFF.

This clonotype was counted between two and nine times. The rearrangement joins TRBV20-1 to TRBJ2-7; possible D gene TRBD2, 6 bases. V lost 5 bases, J lost 1 base, and 15 bases lay in between. This CDR3 contains 14 residues. CDR1 is DFQATT and CDR2 is SNEGSKA in the germline V gene (reference sequence). This chain's CDR3 is CSADIKRGSYEQYF. CDR3 DNA: TGCAGTGCTGACATTAAACGGGGGTCCTACGAGCAGTACTTC.

The CDR3 loop is CSATGTSAPYEQYF. DNA for the CDR3: TGCAGTGCTACCGGGACTAGCGCGCCCTACGAGCAGTACTTC. The chain joins TRBV20-1 to TRBJ2-7; 10 bases are a match to TRBD2. With V trimmed by 4 bases and J by 2 bases, 5 bases remained unmatched. From germline, CDR1 is DFQATT and CDR2 SNEGSKA (reference sequence). The CDR3 totals 14 residues.

The chain recombines TRBV25-1 with TRBJ2-1; D call uncertain. The CDR3 runs 16 residues. Germline V CDR1 and CDR2: MGHDK, SYGVNS. Trimming pared 2 bases from V and 0 bases from J, leaving 11 bases between. The DNA for the CDR3 is TGTGCCAGCAGTGAAGGACGCCACAACTCCTACAATGAGCAGTTCTTC. Protein: CASSEGRHNSYNEQFF.

The chain carries TRBV12-3 or TRBV12-4 and TRBJ2-7, with 12 bases fitting TRBD2. This CDR3 has 15 amino acids. The ends lost 6 bases at V and 5 bases at J; junction bases unmatched: 8. CDR3 DNA sequence: TGTGCCAGCAGACCTAGCGGGAGGGCCTACAACGAGCAGTACTTC. This translates into CASRPSGRAYNEQYF.

This clonotype was counted between two and nine times. V and J are TRBV4-1 and TRBJ2-5; D remains ambiguous. The CDR3 spans 17 residues. V lost 0 bases to trimming and J lost 5 bases, with 19 bases between them. The V gene's germline CDR1 is MGHRA and CDR2 YSYEKL. The CDR3 DNA reads as TGCGCCAGCAGCCAAGATCCTCATTCGGGCGTCGGGGAGACCCAGTACTTC. This encodes CASSQDPHSGVGETQYF.

This clonotype occurred a few times. The chain is built from TRBV6-1 and TRBJ2-3, with 8 bases matching TRBD2. The CDR3 spans 13 residues. V lost 4 bases and J lost 14; bases outside the gene matches: 11. CDR1 is MNHNS and CDR2 is SASEGT in the germline V gene. CDR3 nucleotide sequence: TGTGCCAGCAGTGTAGCGGGACTAGTAAACGGGTATTTT. Encoded protein: CASSVAGLVNGYF.

This clonotype was seen more than once but under ten times. The gene calls are TRBV27 and TRBJ1-2; possibly TRBD1 for D (5 bases). Germline lookup yields CDR1 MNHEY and CDR2 SMNVEV (reference sequence). The ends were cut back, 6 bases at V and 3 bases at J, with 14 bases in the middle. The CDR3 has 14 amino acids. For the CDR3, the DNA is TGTGCCAGCAGGCTATTGGGGGAGGACTATGGCTACACCTTC. Its translation: CASRLLGEDYGYTF.

The table lists this clonotype with a few counts. The chain uses TRBV4-1 and TRBJ2-1; 9 nucleotides match TRBD2. CDR3 length equals 14 residues. Trimming cost V 3 bases and J 10 bases; bases outside gene matches: 7. The germline CDR1 and CDR2 sequences are MGHRA and YSYEKL. The CDR3 nucleotides are TGCGCCAGCAGCCAGGCGGGGGGGCTTGGGGAGCAGTTCTTC. Translation: CASSQAGGLGEQFF.

This clonotype was counted between two and nine times. The chain combines TRBV15 with TRBJ1-1; D gene ambiguous. The CDR3 extends over 14 amino acids. Germline CDR1 is LNHNV and CDR2 is YYDKDF (reference sequence). The ends were cut back, 5 bases at V and 0 bases at J, with 10 bases in the middle. The CDR3 is CATSPGALNTEAFF. The DNA of the CDR3 is TGTGCCACCAGCCCGGGAGCCCTGAACACTGAAGCTTTCTTT.

The gene calls are TRBV7-9 and TRBJ2-3; 14 nucleotides line up with TRBD2. V trimming: 2 bases; J trimming: 1 base; junction bases outside the gene matches: 8. This CDR3 spans 19 amino acids. The germline CDR1 and CDR2 sequences are SEHNR and FQNEAQ (reference sequence). The CDR3 spells CASSLRLAGGPGGTDTQYF. Written as DNA, the CDR3 is TGTGCCAGCAGCTTAAGACTAGCGGGAGGGCCGGGAGGCACAGATACGCAGTATTTT.

This clonotype was recorded at least ten times. This chain joins TRBV4-2 and TRBJ2-7; D ambiguous. CDR1 is LGHNA, CDR2 YNFKEQ, per germline. The CDR3 loop spans 15 amino acids. Trimming stripped 0 bases from V and 0 bases from J, with 9 bases between. CDR3 nucleotide sequence: TGTGCCAGCAGCCAAGATCGGTCGAGCTCCTACGAGCAGTACTTC. Protein sequence: CASSQDRSSSYEQYF.

In its sample, this clonotype was seen many times. V is TRBV29-1 and J is TRBJ2-1; D tentatively reads TRBD1 or TRBD2 (5 bases each). This CDR3 has 14 amino acids. Germline assignment: CDR1 SQVTM and CDR2 ANQGSEA. Deletions cut 1 base from V and 6 bases from J, with 13 bases between. In nucleotides, the CDR3 is TGCAGCGTTGAAGGGACTTCAGGGTTCAATGAGCAGTTCTTC. It specifies CSVEGTSGFNEQFF.

A note on this clonotype: One end of the junction does not line up with germline, which may come from a read error. V and J are TRBV9 and TRBJ2-1; 7 bases are a match to TRBD2. Germline V lookup: CDR1 SGDLS, CDR2 YYNGEE. The CDR3 has 18 amino acids. CDR3 in amino acids: CASSVDEGRGSSYNERFF. The CDR3 DNA reads TGTGCCAGCAGCGTAGATGAGGGTCGCGGGAGCTCCTACAATGAGCGGTTCTTC. Full variable domain (rest looked up from reference TRBV9 and TRBJ2-1): DSGVTQTPKHLITATGQRVTLRCSPRSGDLSVYWYQQSLDQGLQFLIQYYNGEERAKGNILERFSAQQFPDLHSELNLSSLELGDSALYFCASSVDEGRGSSYNERFFGPGTRLTVL.

This rearrangement joins TRBV20-1 to TRBJ1-2; the match to TRBD1 covers 9 bases. With 1 base clipped from V and 4 bases from J, the junction kept 7 bases outside the gene matches. In germline, CDR1 is DFQATT, CDR2 SNEGSKA (reference sequence). The CDR3 extends over 15 amino acids. As DNA, the CDR3 is TGCAGTGCTAGAGTGGGGACAGGGAGCATCTATGGCTACACCTTC. It yields the protein CSARVGTGSIYGYTF.